Below are 23 T cell receptor beta chains sequenced from a single sample in a study of a mutant IDH1 vaccine in newly diagnosed glioma. Antigen specificity for these receptors is unknown. Measured with immunoSEQ multiplex PCR; TCRdb has only the in-frame clones, and not every one. The data contain about 47,000 clones, 88% of them singletons. Time point specified: week 35, safety follow-up. Each vaccine dose was 300 ug of mutant IDH1 20-mer peptide, with topical imiquimod. The sample consisted of PBMCs, taken from a glioma patient whose treatment included an IDH1 peptide vaccine. The receptors here all came from a woman in her thirties or forties with glioma.

The chain couples TRBV18 to TRBJ1-1; D remains unclear. V was trimmed by 5 bases and J by 0 bases, leaving 10 bases between them. Germline-derived CDR1 and CDR2 are KGHSH and LQKENI. CDR3 size: 14 residues. The DNA of the CDR3 is TGTGCCAGCTCAAACCGGTCAGTGAACACTGAAGCTTTCTTT. The encoded protein is CASSNRSVNTEAFF.

This chain connects TRBV7-2 to TRBJ1-2; 11 bases align to TRBD1. V shed 5 bases and J 8 bases; nucleotides not matched to a gene: 7. This CDR3 comprises 14 residues. From germline, CDR1 is SGHTA and CDR2 FQGNSA. CDR3 nucleotide sequence: TGTGCCAGCAGCACGGACAGGGGGCTCGTAGGCTACACCTTC. It specifies CASSTDRGLVGYTF.

The chain is built from TRBV21-1 and TRBJ1-1. TRBV21-1 is annotated as a pseudogene. CDR3 length equals 14 residues. The DNA for the CDR3 is TGTGCCAGCAGGAATAGAACAATGAACACTGAAGCTTTCTTT. This codes for CASRNRTMNTEAFF.

The chain couples TRBV18 to TRBJ1-5; unclear D gene. The V and J ends lost 4 bases and 7 bases respectively, with 11 bases between them. Germline-derived CDR1 and CDR2 are KGHSH and LQKENI. The CDR3 spans 13 residues. The CDR3 spells CASSHGERQPQHF. Written as DNA, the CDR3 is TGTGCCAGCTCACACGGAGAACGGCAGCCCCAGCATTTT.

The chain combines TRBV6-1 with TRBJ2-1; D is unresolved. CDR3 size: 15 residues. The V and J ends lost 1 base and 6 bases respectively, with 13 bases between them. The germline CDR1 and CDR2 sequences are MNHNS and SASEGT. The CDR3 nucleotides are TGTGCCAGCAGTGAAGGGTCTAGTTGGGGCAATGAGCAGTTCTTC. Translating it yields CASSEGSSWGNEQFF.

The genes are TRBV28 and TRBJ1-2; D unresolved. Germline V gene sequence: CDR1 MDHEN, CDR2 SYDVKM. The CDR3 contains 12 residues. The V end was cut by 8 bases, the J end by 7 bases, with 14 bases between. The CDR3 DNA follows: TGTGCCAGCTCGGCCTTCCACCTTGGCTACACCTTC. It specifies CASSAFHLGYTF.

Of note for this clone: Germline is not matched at one junction end, which may reflect a read error. DNA of the CDR3: TGTGCCAGCAGTGAAGGGGGCGGGGGCCCCCCTTTT. Translating gives CASSEGGGGPPF. The rearrangement uses TRBV2 and TRBJ2-3; a possible D gene is TRBD2 (7 bases). The germline V gene has CDR1 SNHLY and CDR2 FYNNEI. CDR3 length equals 12 residues.

This chain links TRBV7-9 with TRBJ2-7; no reliable D call. Germline lookup yields CDR1 SEHNR and CDR2 FQNEAQ (reference sequence). CDR3 length equals 13 residues. V was pared by 2 bases and J by 3 bases, with 8 bases between. CDR3 coding DNA: TGTGCCAGCAGCTTACCAGGCTTCTACGAGCAGTACTTC. Residues: CASSLPGFYEQYF.

The chain uses TRBV2 and TRBJ1-1; D is undetermined. V lost 6 bases to trimming and J lost 7 bases, with 18 bases between them. Germline V CDR1 and CDR2: SNHLY, FYNNEI. CDR3 length equals 14 residues. DNA of the CDR3: TGTGCCAGCAGGAGAGATCCCAGAGTATATGAAGCTTTCTTT. It encodes CASRRDPRVYEAFF.

The CDR3 loop is CASSWAGGGLPSLLAYEQYF. CDR3 nucleotides: TGTGCCAGCAGCTGGGCGGGGGGCGGACTGCCATCGCTCCTCGCCTACGAGCAGTACTTC. The chain couples TRBV7-8 to TRBJ2-7; the match to TRBD2 covers 8 bases. V lost 4 bases to trimming and J lost 2 bases; unmatched junction nucleotides: 22. The CDR3 loop spans 20 amino acids. CDR1 is SGHVS and CDR2 is FQNEAQ in the germline V gene. Full variable domain (rest looked up from reference TRBV7-8 and TRBJ2-7): GAGVSQSPRYKVAKRGQDVALRCDPISGHVSLFWYQQALGQGPEFLTYFQNEAQLDKSGLPSDRFFAERPEGSVSTLKIQRTQQEDSAVYLCASSWAGGGLPSLLAYEQYFGPGTRLTVT.

The V gene is TRBV9, the J gene TRBJ2-3; D possibly corresponds to TRBD1 (6 bases). Germline CDR1 is SGDLS and CDR2 is YYNGEE. V was clipped by 2 bases and J by 1 base, with 11 bases between them. The CDR3 has 15 residues. The CDR3 is CASSVGQFRTDTQYF. Here the CDR3 DNA reads TGTGCCAGCAGCGTCGGACAGTTCCGCACAGATACGCAGTATTTT. Based on the CDR3 plus reference TRBV9 and TRBJ2-3, the full variable domain is DSGVTQTPKHLITATGQRVTLRCSPRSGDLSVYWYQQSLDQGLQFLIQYYNGEERAKGNILERFSAQQFPDLHSELNLSSLELGDSALYFCASSVGQFRTDTQYFGPGTRLTVL.

This chain uses TRBV20-1 with TRBJ1-1, with D hard to call. This CDR3 has 11 residues. V was pared by 2 bases and J by 4 bases, with 5 bases between. Germline CDR1 is DFQATT and CDR2 is SNEGSKA (reference sequence). The CDR3 loop reads CSARFGTEAFF. DNA of the CDR3: TGCAGTGCTAGATTTGGCACTGAAGCTTTCTTT.

This clone showed up just once. CDR3 DNA: TGTGCCAGCAGCTTGGAGACCTATGGCTACACCTTC. Translating gives CASSLETYGYTF. The chain combines TRBV5-6 with TRBJ1-2; D ambiguous. Trimming shortened V by 0 bases and J by 4 bases, and 4 bases separated the two germline ends. The CDR3 consists of 12 residues. Germline V gene sequence: CDR1 SGHDT, CDR2 YYEEEE.

The chain combines TRBV27 with TRBJ2-1; 11 bases line up with TRBD2. V was pared by 5 bases and J by 3 bases, with 9 bases of the junction left unmatched. The CDR3 sequence is 17 residues long. Germline assignment: CDR1 MNHEY and CDR2 SMNVEV (reference sequence). The CDR3 loop reads CASSPTGLAEVYNEQFF. The CDR3, as DNA: TGTGCCAGCAGTCCCACGGGACTAGCGGAGGTCTACAATGAGCAGTTCTTC.

This clone is a singleton in its sample. The chain employs TRBV7-2 and TRBJ1-3; D is perhaps TRBD1 (6 bases). Germline CDR1 and CDR2: SGHTA and FQGNSA. V shed 5 bases and J shed 0 bases, with 8 bases lying between them. The CDR3 spans 14 residues. CDR3 DNA sequence: TGTGCCAGCAGCCCACAGGGCTCTGGAAACACCATATATTTT. Protein sequence: CASSPQGSGNTIYF. Full variable domain (rest looked up from reference TRBV7-2 and TRBJ1-3): GAGVSQSPSNKVTEKGKDVELRCDPISGHTALYWYRQSLGQGLEFLIYFQGNSAPDKSGLPSDRFSAERTGGSVSTLTIQRTQQEDSAVYLCASSPQGSGNTIYFGEGSWLTVV.

This chain joins TRBV5-1 and TRBJ1-2, with D perhaps TRBD1 (5 bases). V dropped 3 bases and J dropped 2 bases, with 11 bases sitting between them. The germline CDR1 and CDR2 sequences are SGHRS and YFSETQ. CDR3 length: 14 residues. The CDR3: CASSSGGVNYGYTF. The CDR3 coding sequence is TGCGCCAGCAGCTCTGGGGGGGTCAACTATGGCTACACCTTC.

The chain uses TRBV4-3 and TRBJ2-7; 7 bases agree with TRBD1. This CDR3 is built from 15 residues. Germline CDR1 is LGHNA and CDR2 is YSLEER. Trimming at V came to 4 bases and at J to 3 bases, leaving 9 bases not matched to a gene. CDR3 protein: CASSRVIGTDYEQYF. CDR3 nucleotide sequence: TGCGCCAGCAGCCGAGTGATAGGGACAGACTACGAGCAGTACTTC.

The chain recombines TRBV4-2 with TRBJ2-7; 10 nucleotides match TRBD1. CDR3 length: 16 amino acids. V lost 3 bases, J lost 3 bases, and 8 bases stayed unmatched. Germline V gene data show CDR1 as LGHNA and CDR2 as YNFKEQ. CDR3 bases: TGTGCCAGCAGCCAGGGAACCGGGACAGGGGACTACGAGCAGTACTTC. Its protein is CASSQGTGTGDYEQYF.

For the CDR3, the DNA is TGCGCCAGCAGCTTGCGCCCGGGACTAGCGGGAGGAGAGACCCAGTACTTC. Its protein product is CASSLRPGLAGGETQYF. V is TRBV5-1 and J is TRBJ2-5, with TRBD2 identical over 15 bases. V shed 1 base and J 4 bases; nucleotides not matched to a gene: 5. The CDR3 has 17 residues. Looked up from germline, CDR1 is SGHRS and CDR2 is YFSETQ. The whole variable domain, filled in from reference TRBV5-1 and TRBJ2-5, reads KAGVTQTPRYLIKTRGQQVTLSCSPISGHRSVSWYQQTPGQGLQFLFEYFSETQRNKGNFPGRFSGRQFSNSRSEMNVSTLELGDSALYLCASSLRPGLAGGETQYFGPGTRLLVL.

On this clone: A junction end diverges from the germline sequence, so it may reflect a read error. The chain links TRBV5-4 to TRBJ2-4, with a weak D call TRBD1 (6 bases). Germline assignment: CDR1 SGHNT and CDR2 YYREEE (reference sequence). This CDR3 comprises 13 residues. The CDR3 coding sequence is TGTGCCAGCAGCTTTAACGAACAGGGTGCCCCGGACTTC. Protein sequence: CASSFNEQGAPDF. Using reference TRBV5-4 and TRBJ2-4 for the parts outside the CDR3, the full variable domain is ETGVTQSPTHLIKTRGQQVTLRCSSQSGHNTVSWYQQALGQGPQFIFQYYREEENGRGNFPPRFSGLQFPNYSSELNVNALELDDSALYLCASSFNEQGAPDFGAGTRLSVL.

The CDR3 region is CASSLDGGLLKSGANVLTF. CDR3 sequence (DNA): TGTGCCAGCAGCTTGGACGGGGGGCTTCTAAAATCTGGGGCCAACGTCCTGACTTTC. The genes are TRBV5-4 and TRBJ2-6, with D maybe TRBD2 (7 bases). From germline, CDR1 is SGHNT and CDR2 YYREEE (reference sequence). The V end lost 0 bases, the J end lost 1 base, and 17 bases lay between the germline ends. The CDR3 runs to 19 residues.

The chain is built from TRBV19 and TRBJ2-7, with D tentatively TRBD1 (6 bases). Trimming removed 4 bases at V and 0 bases at J, with 16 bases between. CDR1 is LNHDA and CDR2 is SQIVND in the germline V gene (reference sequence). The CDR3 sequence is 16 residues long. DNA for the CDR3: TGTGCCAGTAGTAGGACCGGGACACGGAGCTCCTACGAGCAGTACTTC. It codes for CASSRTGTRSSYEQYF.

The rearrangement joins TRBV10-2 to TRBJ2-2; no clear D gene. Trimming left V 0 bases short and J 3 bases short, with 11 bases between. The CDR3 is 16 amino acids. CDR1 WSHSY and CDR2 SAAADI come from the germline V gene. CDR3 nucleotides: TGCGCCAGCAGTGAGTCGCGAAAGAGGTACACCGGGGAGCTGTTTTTT. Translation: CASSESRKRYTGELFF.